This TCR beta chain was recovered during a study of T cell changes during pregnancy in multiple sclerosis. Per the germline V gene, CDR1 is SEHNR and CDR2 is FQNEAQ (reference sequence). The trim removed 5 bases at V and 2 bases at J, leaving 10 bases unmatched. The CDR3 loop spans 16 amino acids. Libraries were prepared by immunoSEQ multiplex PCR; TCRdb keeps only in-frame clonotypes and omits some of them. The sample includes about 98,000 clones, 92% seen only once; the top ten take about 2%. The TCR sequence derives from a female donor in good health, enrolled as a control in a pregnancy study. V usage is TRBV7-9 and J usage is TRBJ2-7; TRBD2 aligns across 9 bases. Material: peripheral blood, obtained after pregnancy. CDR3 region: CASSPISGSSPYEQYF. The CDR3 region has the DNA TGTGCCAGCAGCCCAATTAGCGGGAGTTCCCCCTACGAGCAGTACTTC.